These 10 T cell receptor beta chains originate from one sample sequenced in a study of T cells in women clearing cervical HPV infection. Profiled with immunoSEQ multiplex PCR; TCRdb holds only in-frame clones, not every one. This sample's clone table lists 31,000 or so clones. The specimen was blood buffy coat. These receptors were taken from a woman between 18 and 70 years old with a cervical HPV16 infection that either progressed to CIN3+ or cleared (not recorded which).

The CDR3 bases that were read are TGCAGTGCTAGGGTTATGGGCAGGGACACCGGGGAG. Its protein is CSARVMGRDTGE. The whole CDR3 protein reads CSARVMGRDTGELFF. The chain is built from TRBV20-1 and TRBJ2-2; D is possibly TRBD1 (5 bases). The read is 3 residues too short to cover the CDR3 end, so that end is filled in from the germline J gene. Per germline, CDR1 DFQATT and CDR2 SNEGSKA (reference sequence). This CDR3 is built from 15 residues. V was clipped by 3 bases and J by 3 bases, with 14 bases between them.

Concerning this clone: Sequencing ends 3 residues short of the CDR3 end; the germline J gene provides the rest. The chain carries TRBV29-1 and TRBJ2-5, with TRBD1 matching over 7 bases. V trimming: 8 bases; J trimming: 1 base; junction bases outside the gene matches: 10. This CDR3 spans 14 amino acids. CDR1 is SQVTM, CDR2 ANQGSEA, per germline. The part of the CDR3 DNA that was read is TGCAGCTCCGGGCGTGACAGGGTCCAAGAGACC. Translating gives CSSGRDRVQET. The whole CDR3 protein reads CSSGRDRVQETQYF.

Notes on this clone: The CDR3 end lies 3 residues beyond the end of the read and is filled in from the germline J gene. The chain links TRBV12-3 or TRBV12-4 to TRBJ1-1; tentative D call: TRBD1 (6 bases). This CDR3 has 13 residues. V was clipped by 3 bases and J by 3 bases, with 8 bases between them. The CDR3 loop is CASSLQGYTEAFF. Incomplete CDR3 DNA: TGTGCCAGCAGTTTGCAGGGGTACACTGAA.

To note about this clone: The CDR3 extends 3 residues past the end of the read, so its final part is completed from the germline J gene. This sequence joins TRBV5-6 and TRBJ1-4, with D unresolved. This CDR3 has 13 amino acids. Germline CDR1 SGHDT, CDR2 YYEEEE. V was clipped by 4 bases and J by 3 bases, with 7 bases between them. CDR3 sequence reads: CASSRRANEKLFF. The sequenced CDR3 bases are TGTGCCAGCAGCCGAAGGGCTAATGAAAAA.

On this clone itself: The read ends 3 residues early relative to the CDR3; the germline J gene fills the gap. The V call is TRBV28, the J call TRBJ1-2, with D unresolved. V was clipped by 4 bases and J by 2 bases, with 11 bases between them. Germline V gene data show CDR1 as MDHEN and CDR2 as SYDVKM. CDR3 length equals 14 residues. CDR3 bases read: TGTGCCAGCAGTTGGACTTCTATAAACTATGGC. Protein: CASSWTSINYG. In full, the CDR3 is CASSWTSINYGYTF.

The CDR3 region is CASSFRLAASTDTQYF. The CDR3 bases that were read are TGTGCCAGCAGCTTCCGGCTAGCGGCTAGCACAGATACG. V and J are TRBV7-3 and TRBJ2-3; 7 nucleotides line up with TRBD2. From the germline J gene comes the end of the CDR3, since the read stops 3 residues before it. The length of the CDR3 is 16 residues. Trimming removed 3 bases from V and 0 bases from J; junction bases left unmatched: 6. Germline values: CDR1 SGHTA, CDR2 FQGTGA.

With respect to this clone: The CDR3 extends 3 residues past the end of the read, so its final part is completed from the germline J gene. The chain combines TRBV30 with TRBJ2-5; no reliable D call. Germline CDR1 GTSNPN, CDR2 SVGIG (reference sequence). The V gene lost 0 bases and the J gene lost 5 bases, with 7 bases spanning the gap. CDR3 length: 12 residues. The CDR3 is CAWSVGFETQYF. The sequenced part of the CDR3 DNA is TGTGCCTGGAGTGTAGGCTTCGAGACC.

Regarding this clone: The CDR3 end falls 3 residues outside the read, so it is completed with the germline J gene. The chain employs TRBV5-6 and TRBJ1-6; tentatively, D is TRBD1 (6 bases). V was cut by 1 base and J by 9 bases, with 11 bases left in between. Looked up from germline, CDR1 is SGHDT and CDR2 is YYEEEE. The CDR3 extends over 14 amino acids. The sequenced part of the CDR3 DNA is TGTGCCAGCAGCTTGTATAGGGGGAGTTCACCC. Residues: CASSLYRGSSP. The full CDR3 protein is CASSLYRGSSPLHF.

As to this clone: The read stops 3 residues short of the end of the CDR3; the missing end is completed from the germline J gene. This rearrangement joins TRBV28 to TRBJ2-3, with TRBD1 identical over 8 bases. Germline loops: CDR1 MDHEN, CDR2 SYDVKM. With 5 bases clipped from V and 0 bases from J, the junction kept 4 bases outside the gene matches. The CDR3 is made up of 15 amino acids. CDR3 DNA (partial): TGTGCCAGCAGTAACCAGGGGGCGAGCACAGATACG. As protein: CASSNQGASTDT. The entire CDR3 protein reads CASSNQGASTDTQYF.

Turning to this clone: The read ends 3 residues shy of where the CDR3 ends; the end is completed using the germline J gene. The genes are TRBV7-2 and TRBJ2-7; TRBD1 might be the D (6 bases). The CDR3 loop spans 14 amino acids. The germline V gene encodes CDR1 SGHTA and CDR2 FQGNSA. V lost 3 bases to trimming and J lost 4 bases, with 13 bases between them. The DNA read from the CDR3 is TGTGCCAGCAGCTTCGGACAGACGGCATACGAG. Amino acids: CASSFGQTAYE. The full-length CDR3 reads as CASSFGQTAYEQYF.